This TCR beta chain was sequenced in a study of cytomegalovirus exposure and HLA in healthy donors. Whole-study findings and limits: By HLA locus, TCR association rates varied in a later analysis, with DRB1 showing the most and HLA-C the fewest. HLA-A and HLA-B allele assignments for most subjects were reportedly predicted accurately using TCR beta sequences. There was a cluster of highly shared sequence variants that was likely a sequencing artifact.

Notes on this clone: The antigen remains unidentified.

CDR1 and CDR2 from the germline V gene are SGHRS and YFSETQ. V was clipped by 3 bases and J by 12 bases; unmatched bases: 9. This CDR3 has 14 amino acids. Each donor's status was that of a healthy bone marrow donor. PCR amplification relied on 60 Vbeta primers (plus 13 Jbeta primers). The data were produced by immunoSEQ multiplex PCR, yet TCRdb's version contains in-frame clones alone and is incomplete. The table shows more than 150,000 clones, with about 85% occurring only once. Sequencing was performed on PBMCs. The TCR was taken from a girl aged 10-17 years in good health and CMV-seropositive. This chain uses TRBV5-1 with TRBJ2-1; 10 bases agree with TRBD2. The CDR3 sequence: CASSWAGTSAVQFF. Written as DNA, the CDR3 is TGCGCCAGCAGCTGGGCCGGGACTAGCGCAGTGCAGTTCTTC. The full variable domain, its missing parts supplied by reference TRBV5-1 and TRBJ2-1, is KAGVTQTPRYLIKTRGQQVTLSCSPISGHRSVSWYQQTPGQGLQFLFEYFSETQRNKGNFPGRFSGRQFSNSRSEMNVSTLELGDSALYLCASSWAGTSAVQFFGPGTRLTVL.